This T cell receptor (beta chain) comes out of a study of cytomegalovirus exposure and HLA in healthy donors. About this clone: Antigen: not known.

The PCR employed 60 Vbeta primers together with 13 Jbeta primers. Repertoires were generated with immunoSEQ multiplex PCR, while TCRdb's copy carries only in-frame clones and drops some. The sample lists around 100,000 clones, approximately 73% occurring once. The CDR3 has 14 amino acids. The V segment lost 3 bases and the J segment 0 bases; nucleotides outside the gene matches: 3. From germline, CDR1 is SGHDT and CDR2 YYEEEE. Study-wide findings and caveats: High specificity and sensitivity for cytomegalovirus status were reported for the classifier.

The receptor was isolated from a man in his forties or fifties in good health and CMV-seronegative. The chain has TRBV5-6 and TRBJ2-7; 7 positions agree with TRBD1. Sample: PBMCs. In DNA, the CDR3 is TGTGCCAGCAGCTATGGGGACAGCTCCTACGAGCAGTACTTC. Translated: CASSYGDSSYEQYF.